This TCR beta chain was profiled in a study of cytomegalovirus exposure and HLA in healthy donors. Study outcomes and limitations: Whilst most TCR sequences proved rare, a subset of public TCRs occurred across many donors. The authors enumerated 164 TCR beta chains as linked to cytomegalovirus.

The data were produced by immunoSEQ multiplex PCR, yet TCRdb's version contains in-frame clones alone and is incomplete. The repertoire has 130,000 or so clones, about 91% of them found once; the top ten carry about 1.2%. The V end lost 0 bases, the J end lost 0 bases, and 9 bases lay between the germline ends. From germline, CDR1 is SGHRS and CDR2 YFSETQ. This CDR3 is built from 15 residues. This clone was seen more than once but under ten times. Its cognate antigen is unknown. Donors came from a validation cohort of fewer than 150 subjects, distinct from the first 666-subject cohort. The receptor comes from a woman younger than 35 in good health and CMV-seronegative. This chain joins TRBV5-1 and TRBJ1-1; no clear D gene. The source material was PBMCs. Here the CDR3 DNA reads TGCGCCAGCAGCTTGGCGGCGGGTATGAACACTGAAGCTTTCTTT. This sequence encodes CASSLAAGMNTEAFF.